These 7 T cell receptor beta chains came from one sample sequenced in a study of T cell responses to AZD1222 COVID-19 vaccine. TCRdb's table, derived via immunoSEQ multiplex PCR, lists solely in-frame clones and lacks some. This repertoire shows around 130,000 clones, 80% to 90% found once; its top ten account for roughly 9%. Sequencing was performed on peripheral blood, taken on day 0 of AZD1222 vaccination. These receptors all come from an adult in good health.

This clone has just one count. This chain links TRBV6-5 with TRBJ1-2; D remains ambiguous. CDR1 and CDR2 from the germline V gene are MNHEY and SVGAGI. The V and J ends lost 2 bases and 8 bases respectively, with 18 bases between them. CDR3 length equals 15 residues. CDR3 in amino acids: CASSYSYQDGYGYTF. The CDR3, as DNA: TGTGCCAGCAGTTACAGCTACCAGGACGGATACGGCTACACCTTC.

The V call is TRBV30, the J call TRBJ1-6; D remains unclear. Between the trimmed V and J ends, which lost 4 bases and 3 bases, there was a span of 16 bases. CDR1 and CDR2 (germline): GTSNPN, SVGIG (reference sequence). The CDR3 is 16 amino acids. CDR3 nucleotide sequence: TGTGCCTGGATGTTAATGGAGGGTTACTATAATTCACCCCTCCACTTT. This sequence encodes CAWMLMEGYYNSPLHF.

V usage is TRBV5-6 and J usage is TRBJ2-1; D is possibly TRBD1 (5 bases). This CDR3 contains 14 residues. V gave up 1 base and J gave up 9 bases, with 14 bases separating them. Germline CDR1 SGHDT, CDR2 YYEEEE. The CDR3 coding sequence is TGTGCCAGCAGCTTGAGGCTAGGGGCCTTTGAGCAGTTCTTC. The encoded protein is CASSLRLGAFEQFF.

The rearrangement links TRBV5-4 to TRBJ2-7; possibly TRBD1 for D (5 bases). Trimming left V 4 bases short and J 5 bases short, with 13 bases between. The length of the CDR3 is 13 residues. CDR1 is SGHNT, CDR2 YYREEE, per germline (reference sequence). The CDR3 DNA sequence: TGTGCCAGCAGCGTAGGGGCTCGTGACGAGCAGTACTTC. Amino acids: CASSVGARDEQYF.

V is TRBV19 and J is TRBJ2-1; TRBD2 might be the D (6 bases). The V end lost 7 bases, the J end lost 0 bases, and 13 bases lay between the germline ends. Germline V gene data show CDR1 as LNHDA and CDR2 as SQIVND (reference sequence). This CDR3 has 15 amino acids. The CDR3 reads CASTNTGSSYNEQFF. As DNA, the CDR3 is TGTGCCAGTACTAATACCGGGAGCTCCTACAATGAGCAGTTCTTC.

V and J are TRBV30 and TRBJ1-2; the D gene is possibly TRBD1 (5 bases). CDR3 size: 14 residues. V lost 4 bases to trimming and J lost 2 bases, with 14 bases between them. CDR1 GTSNPN and CDR2 SVGIG come from the germline V gene (reference sequence). The CDR3 DNA sequence: TGTGCCTGGAATAGGGGACGGCAAAACTATGGCTACACCTTC. Protein sequence: CAWNRGRQNYGYTF.

The chain carries TRBV2 and TRBJ1-5, with D uncertain. Germline V CDR1 and CDR2: SNHLY, FYNNEI. Trimming took 3 bases from V and 4 from J, leaving 10 bases between them. This CDR3 is built from 14 residues. DNA for the CDR3: TGTGCCAGCAGTGAGGGGAATCCAAATCAGCCCCAGCATTTT. The encoded protein is CASSEGNPNQPQHF.